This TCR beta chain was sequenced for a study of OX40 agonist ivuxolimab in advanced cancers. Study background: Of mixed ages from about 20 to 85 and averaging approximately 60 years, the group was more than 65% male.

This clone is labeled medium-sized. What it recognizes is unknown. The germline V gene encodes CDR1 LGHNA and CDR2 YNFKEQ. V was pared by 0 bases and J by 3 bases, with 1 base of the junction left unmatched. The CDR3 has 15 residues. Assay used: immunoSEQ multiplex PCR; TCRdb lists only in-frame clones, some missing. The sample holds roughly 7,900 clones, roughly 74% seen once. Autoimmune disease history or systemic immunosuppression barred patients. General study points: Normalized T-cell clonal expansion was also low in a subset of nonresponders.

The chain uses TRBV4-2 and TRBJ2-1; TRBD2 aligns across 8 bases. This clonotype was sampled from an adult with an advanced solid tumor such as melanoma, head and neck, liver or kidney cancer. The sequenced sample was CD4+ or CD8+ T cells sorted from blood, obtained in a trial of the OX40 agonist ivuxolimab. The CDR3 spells CASSQELADYNEQFF. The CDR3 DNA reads TGTGCCAGCAGCCAAGAACTAGCGGACTACAATGAGCAGTTCTTC.